The clone carrying this T cell receptor (beta chain) was seen a few times. This sample stems from a study of shared clonotypes between healthy human individuals. The CDR3 runs to 18 residues. Germline V gives CDR1 MDHEN, CDR2 SYDVKM. The V gene end was trimmed by 7 bases and the J gene end by 11 bases; junction bases not matched to a gene: 27. Per the study methods: For the immunoSEQ data, sequences were junction-only without quality scores, so filtering differed. Repertoires were generated with immunoSEQ multiplex PCR, while TCRdb's copy carries only in-frame clones and drops some. For V, J and clone size, that table is used; D and trimming come from the DNA. The table has some 510,000 clones, more than 65% seen once.

The rearrangement uses TRBV28 and TRBJ1-1, with 8 bases that match TRBD1. The sequence derives from a middle-aged woman in good health. Some clones in this sample may be carry-over from other donors' samples. The sample consisted of PBMCs. The chain's CDR3 is CASTKSPWLQGDSGSAFF. As DNA, the CDR3 is TGTGCCAGCACCAAATCCCCGTGGTTACAGGGGGATTCTGGAAGCGCTTTCTTT.